This T cell receptor beta chain was sequenced for a study of Graves' ophthalmopathy and Graves' hyperthyroidism. Only newly diagnosed hyperthyroidism patients aged 18 to 65, with under 2 months' duration, were enrolled. Sampling about 10 ml of fresh peripheral blood provided the PBMCs. Amplified TCR beta CDR3 regions were obtained using RNA transcripts as template. Second-round multiplex PCR followed a first-round RT-PCR using HTBI primers. Each CDR3 protein gets one entry after TCRdb re-called the multiplex PCR reads with MiXCR. Of about 380,000 distinct CDR3 sequences listed, 15% were seen once; the top ten hold about 7%. The study, taken as a whole, reports: For separating ophthalmopathy from stable hyperthyroidism, a 13-signature model gave 85% to 90% sensitivity and around 80% specificity. Blood also held most thyroid clonotypes expanded above 0.001 frequency.

This clonotype came up many times. The antigen is unknown. The CDR3 sequence is 12 residues long. The germline gives CDR1 SQVTM, CDR2 ANQGSEA. The chain employs TRBV29-1 and TRBJ2-5; the D gene is possibly TRBD1 (6 bases). What was sequenced was peripheral blood. The TCR was taken from a woman aged 18-35 years with stable Graves' hyperthyroidism. The CDR3 protein is CSEQGHQETQYF. The CDR3 DNA is TGCAGTGAACAGGGCCATCAAGAGACCCAGTACTTC.